The subject of this entry is one T cell receptor (beta chain). The antigen it binds to is not known. No base-level quality is on record; no much larger clone is a single base apart. This specimen comes from a study of PD-1 blockade in mismatch repair-deficient tumors (dated by TCRdb to about 2017). In terms of the full investigation: Between late 2013 and September 2016, the trial enrolled 86 consecutive patients with about twelve mismatch repair-deficient cancer types, every one of whom had been previously treated and was progressing. Tumor-associated T cell clones were tracked in the peripheral blood of patients responding to PD-1 blockade by deep sequencing of TCR CDR3 regions.

The germline V gene specifies SGHNT as CDR1 and YENEEA as CDR2. The CDR3, from cysteine to phenylalanine, totals 14 residues. Only the CDR3 part of the read is kept: 42 bases, read in frame from the first base. Trimming removed 1 base from V and 3 bases from J, leaving 9 bases between the germline ends. What the time point label conveys for this sample: peripheral blood 12 weeks after first pembrolizumab dose. For every enrolled patient, mismatch repair deficiency was confirmed by either polymerase chain reaction or immunohistochemistry. TCR sequencing was carried out for a few patients who responded to pembrolizumab therapy. The phase II trial prospectively tested pembrolizumab PD-1 blockade in advanced mismatch repair-deficient cancers regardless of tissue of origin. Peripheral blood T cell samples were serially collected before and at multiple times after PD-1 blockade was started. The timing of each blood sample was reported as weeks after the first dose of pembrolizumab.

Overall results and qualifications from the work: Tumor-resident clones, often undetectable in blood before treatment, expanded rapidly after pembrolizumab and then contracted, generally before radiologic responses.

The method was the immunoSEQ multiplex PCR assay. TCRdb's version of the immuneACCESS table is confined to in-frame rearrangements and falls short of the full clone set. An unresolved V gene accounts for under half of the shortfall where checked; the remainder is of unknown origin. A total of some 84,000 clones appear in this sample, about 85% of them only once. The ten largest clones add up to roughly 2.8% of the sample. This clonotype originated in an adult with mismatch repair-deficient cancer. Recombination connected TRBV11-3 to TRBJ1-1; the D gene remains uncertain. Sample: peripheral blood, taken 12 weeks after starting pembrolizumab. The DNA is TGTGCCAGCAGCTTAGGACTAACGTACACTGAAGCTTTCTTT. Its protein product is CASSLGLTYTEAFF.